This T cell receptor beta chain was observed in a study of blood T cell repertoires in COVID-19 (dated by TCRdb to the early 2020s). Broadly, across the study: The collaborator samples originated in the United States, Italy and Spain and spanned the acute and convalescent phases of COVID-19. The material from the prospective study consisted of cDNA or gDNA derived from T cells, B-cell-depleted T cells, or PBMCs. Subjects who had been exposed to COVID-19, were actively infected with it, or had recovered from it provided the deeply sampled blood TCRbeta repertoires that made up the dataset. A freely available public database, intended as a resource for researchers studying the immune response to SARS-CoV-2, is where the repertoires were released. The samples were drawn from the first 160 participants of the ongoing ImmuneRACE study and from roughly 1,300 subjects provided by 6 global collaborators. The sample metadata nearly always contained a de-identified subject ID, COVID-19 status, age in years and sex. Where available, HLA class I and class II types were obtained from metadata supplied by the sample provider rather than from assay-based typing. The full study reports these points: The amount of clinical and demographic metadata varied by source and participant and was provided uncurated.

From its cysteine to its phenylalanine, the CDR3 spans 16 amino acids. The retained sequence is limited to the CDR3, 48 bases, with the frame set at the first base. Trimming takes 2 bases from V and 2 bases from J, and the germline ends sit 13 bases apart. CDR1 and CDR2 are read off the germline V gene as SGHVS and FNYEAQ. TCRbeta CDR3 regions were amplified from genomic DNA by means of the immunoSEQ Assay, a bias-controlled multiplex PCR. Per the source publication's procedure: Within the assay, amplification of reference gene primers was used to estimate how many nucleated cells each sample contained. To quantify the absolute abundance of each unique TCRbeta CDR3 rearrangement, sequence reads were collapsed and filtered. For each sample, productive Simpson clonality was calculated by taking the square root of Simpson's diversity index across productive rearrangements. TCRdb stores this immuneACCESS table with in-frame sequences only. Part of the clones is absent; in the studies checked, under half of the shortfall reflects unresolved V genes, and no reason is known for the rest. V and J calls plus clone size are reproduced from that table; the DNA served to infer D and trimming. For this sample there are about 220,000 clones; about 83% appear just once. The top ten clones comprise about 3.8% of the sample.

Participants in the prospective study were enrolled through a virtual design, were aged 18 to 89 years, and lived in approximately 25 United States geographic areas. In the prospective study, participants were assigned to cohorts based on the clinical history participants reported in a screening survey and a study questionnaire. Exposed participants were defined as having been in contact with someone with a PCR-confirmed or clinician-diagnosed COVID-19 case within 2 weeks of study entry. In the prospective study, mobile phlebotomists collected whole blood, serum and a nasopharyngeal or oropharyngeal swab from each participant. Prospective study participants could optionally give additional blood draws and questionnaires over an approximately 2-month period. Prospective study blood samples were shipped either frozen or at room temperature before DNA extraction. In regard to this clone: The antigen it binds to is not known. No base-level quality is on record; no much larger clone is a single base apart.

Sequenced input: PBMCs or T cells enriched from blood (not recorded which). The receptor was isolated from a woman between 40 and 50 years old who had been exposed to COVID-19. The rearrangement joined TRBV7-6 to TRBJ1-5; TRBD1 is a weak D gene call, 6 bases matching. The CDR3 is CASSLTGKGGNQPQHF. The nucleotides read TGTGCCAGCAGCTTAACAGGGAAGGGAGGCAATCAGCCCCAGCATTTT.